This TCR beta chain comes out of a study of Ad26.COV2.S vaccination and SARS-CoV-2 variants. Overall study context: Ad26.COV2.S arm of COV1001 included the donor. Once or twice, 56 days apart, Ad26.COV2.S was delivered intramuscularly.

Study results and caveats: Considerable breadth of spike-specific CD8+ and CD4+ T cell responses has reportedly been documented following vaccination.

Stated treatment: about 20 received Ad26.COV2.S at low or high dose, single or two shots; five or six received placebo; per-sample allocation not given. Sampling occurred on day 63 after the first vaccine or placebo injection. Germline loops: CDR1 MDHEN, CDR2 SYDVKM. The CDR3 totals 13 residues. V was pared by 6 bases and J by 8 bases, with 16 bases between. Notes on this clone: Its antigen is not identified.

TCRdb's table, derived via immunoSEQ multiplex PCR, lists solely in-frame clones and lacks some. The sample gives about 240,000 clones, 70% to 90% of which show up once; about 10% is in the top ten. The sequence was obtained from a person aged 18-60 years who received the Ad26.COV2.S COVID-19 vaccine or a placebo. V gene TRBV28 combines with J gene TRBJ1-2; perhaps TRBD1 as D (5 bases). The input for sequencing was peripheral blood, taken in a trial of Ad26.COV2.S vaccine versus placebo. In DNA form, the CDR3 reads TGTGCCAGCAGCAGTACAGGCTATGGAGGCTACACCTTC. It is translated as CASSSTGYGGYTF.